This T cell receptor (beta chain) was captured by sequencing in a study of CD8+ T cells in alopecia areata. Study details: The drug, oral tofacitinib, was given to treated patients at 5 to 10 mg twice daily. It was 6 to 18 months of tofacitinib, and then there were 6 months off drug. Study results and limitations: With tofacitinib ongoing, many expanded lesional clones persisted in both scalp and blood.

RNA extraction and reverse transcription yielded cDNA as sequencing template. Produced via immunoSEQ multiplex PCR; TCRdb's table is partial and in-frame only. The sample records approximately 140,000 clones, more than 85% being singletons. Per the germline V gene, CDR1 is MNHEY and CDR2 is SMNVEV (reference sequence). The CDR3 is made up of 14 amino acids. Trimming took 2 bases from V and 3 from J, leaving 9 bases between them. For this clone: The target antigen is unknown.

Treatment noted: oral pan-JAK inhibitor, 5-10 mg twice daily. Sorted out of PBMCs were CD4+ T cells and CD8+ T cells. Sample: CD8+ T cells sorted from blood, taken at week 4, from a patient treated with tofacitinib. The sequence was collected from a human donor with alopecia areata. The J gene is TRBJ2-3, the V gene TRBV27, with no clear D. The CDR3 DNA reads as TGTGCCAGCAGTTTAGGCCCCTCTACAGATACGCAGTATTTT. It codes for CASSLGPSTDTQYF.